This is a list of T cell receptor beta chains from one sample in a study of blood T cell repertoires in COVID-19. Some clones are missing from TCRdb's copy, which holds only in-frame ones; the method was immunoSEQ multiplex PCR. Here the sample spans 250,000 to 350,000 clones, roughly 91% being singletons. Sequencing was carried out using PBMCs or T cells enriched from blood (not recorded which). Receptors were obtained from a woman aged 50 to 60 who had been exposed to COVID-19. Both conserved end residues are part of each CDR3. The order of the fields is clone size, D gene, V gene, J gene, CDR3 protein, CDR3 DNA. A D gene is named only where the DNA matches it firmly. The listing skips clone size in some rows; elsewhere it reads once, few, many or a size class.

-	TRBD1	TRBV3-1/TRBV3-2	TRBJ1-2	CASSPGTGGYGYTF	TGTGCCAGCAGCCCGGGGACAGGGGGATACGGCTACACCTTC
-	TRBD1	TRBV5-1	TRBJ2-1	CASSLTGTEYNEQFF	TGCGCCAGCAGCCTAACCGGGACAGAGTACAATGAGCAGTTCTTC
-	-	TRBV11-3	TRBJ1-1	CASSPGGTISEAFF	TGTGCCAGCAGCCCCGGGGGGACGATAAGTGAAGCTTTCTTT
few	TRBD2	TRBV5-4	TRBJ2-7	CASSLVGGAYEQYF	TGTGCCAGCAGCTTGGTCGGGGGGGCTTACGAGCAGTACTTC
-	-	TRBV11-3	TRBJ2-1	CASSLTLFGSYNEQFF	TGTGCCAGCAGCTTAACTCTATTCGGCTCCTACAATGAGCAGTTCTTC
-	-	TRBV7-8	TRBJ1-1	CASSLIGRGTEAFF	TGTGCCAGCAGCTTAATAGGACGGGGAACTGAAGCTTTCTTT
-	-	TRBV2	TRBJ2-7	CASSSLAGNRYEQYF	TGTGCCAGCAGTTCTCTTGCAGGGAATAGGTACGAGCAGTACTTC
-	-	TRBV27	TRBJ2-2	CASRRGSPGELFF	TGTGCCAGCAGGCGGGGCTCCCCCGGGGAGCTGTTTTTT
-	TRBD1	TRBV7-2	TRBJ2-5	CASSPRVGQGETQYF	TGTGCCAGCAGCCCTCGAGTAGGACAGGGAGAGACCCAGTACTTC
-	-	TRBV18	TRBJ1-5	CASSPSRGEAQHF	TGTGCCAGCTCACCAAGCCGGGGGGAGGCCCAGCATTTT
-	TRBD1	TRBV14	TRBJ1-2	CASSLSLGQSYGYTF	TGTGCCAGCAGTCTTAGTTTGGGACAGAGCTATGGCTACACCTTC
-	-	TRBV5-6	TRBJ1-1	CASSLAQMNTEAFF	TGTGCCAGCAGCTTGGCACAGATGAACACTGAAGCTTTCTTT
-	-	TRBV7-6	TRBJ1-5	CASSLEPGSNQPQHF	TGTGCCAGCAGCTTAGAACCGGGGTCCAATCAGCCCCAGCATTTT
-	TRBD1	TRBV28	TRBJ1-2	CASSYYTDRGGKGYTF	TGTGCCAGCAGTTACTATACGGACAGGGGTGGCAAGGGCTACACCTTC
once	-	TRBV28	TRBJ2-7	CASSKGAPSHPEQYF	TGTGCCAGCAGTAAAGGGGCCCCGAGTCACCCCGAGCAGTACTTC
-	TRBD1	TRBV10-1	TRBJ2-7	CARPGQGFSYEQYF	TGCGCCAGACCGGGACAGGGGTTTTCGTACGAGCAGTACTTC
-	TRBD1	TRBV5-6	TRBJ2-7	CASSGGTGVFYEQYF	TGTGCCAGCAGCGGCGGGACAGGTGTGTTCTACGAGCAGTACTTC
-	TRBD1	TRBV29-1	TRBJ2-4	CSVTEQTGVSKNIQYF	TGCAGCGTTACCGAACAGACAGGGGTTTCCAAAAACATTCAGTACTTC
-	-	TRBV28	TRBJ1-6	CASRDVRDTGSYNSPLHF	TGTGCCAGCAGAGACGTCAGGGACACGGGCTCCTATAATTCACCCCTCCACTTT
once	-	TRBV5-6	TRBJ1-1	CASSLQPGGEAFF	TGTGCCAGCAGCTTGCAACCCGGGGGTGAAGCTTTCTTT
-	-	TRBV10-3	TRBJ1-2	CAISASGGYTF	TGTGCCATCTCGGCATCAGGAGGCTACACCTTC
-	-	TRBV6-6	TRBJ2-5	CASKMAEQETQYF	TGTGCCAGCAAGATGGCGGAACAAGAGACCCAGTACTTC
-	-	TRBV18	TRBJ2-1	CASSPPGLYNEQFF	TGTGCCAGCTCACCACCGGGACTGTACAATGAGCAGTTCTTC
few	TRBD2	TRBV7-8	TRBJ2-5	CASSLGTSQETQYF	TGTGCCAGCAGCCTCGGGACTAGTCAAGAGACCCAGTACTTC
-	TRBD1	TRBV28	TRBJ1-4	CASSLVWQGGINEKLFF	TGTGCCAGCAGTTTAGTATGGCAGGGGGGAATTAATGAAAAACTGTTTTTT
-	-	TRBV3-1/TRBV3-2	TRBJ1-3	CASSHETALSGNTIYF	TGTGCCAGCAGCCACGAGACAGCCCTCTCTGGAAACACCATATATTTT
-	TRBD1	TRBV5-4	TRBJ1-2	CASSSSTRTGGADGYTF	TGTGCCAGCAGCTCCTCAACCCGTACAGGGGGCGCGGATGGCTACACCTTC
-	TRBD1	TRBV5-1	TRBJ2-7	CASSLEQGFEQYF	TGCGCCAGCAGCTTGGAACAGGGGTTCGAGCAGTACTTC
once	-	TRBV7-2	TRBJ1-3	CASSSTSGLFSGNTIYF	TGTGCCAGCAGCTCAACCTCCGGACTTTTCTCTGGAAACACCATATATTTT
-	TRBD2	TRBV4-1	TRBJ2-3	CASSHAGEDTQYF	TGCGCCAGCAGCCATGCGGGGGAAGATACGCAGTATTTT
-	TRBD1	TRBV5-5	TRBJ2-3	CASSLAIQGAPQDTQYF	TGTGCCAGCAGCTTGGCAATACAGGGGGCCCCCCAGGATACGCAGTATTTT
-	TRBD1	TRBV5-4	TRBJ2-2	CASSLGQGTLTGELFF	TGTGCCAGCAGCTTGGGACAGGGGACTCTAACCGGGGAGCTGTTTTTT
-	-	TRBV9	TRBJ1-4	CASSRGGTTNEKLFF	TGTGCCAGCAGCAGGGGTGGGACAACTAATGAAAAACTGTTTTTT
-	-	TRBV7-2	TRBJ1-3	CASSFDGNGGNTIYF	TGTGCCAGCAGCTTCGACGGGAATGGAGGAAACACCATATATTTT
once	-	TRBV27	TRBJ2-7	CASRAGTVYEQYF	TGTGCCAGCAGGGCCGGGACTGTCTACGAGCAGTACTTC
once	-	TRBV30	TRBJ2-1	CAWTPGGANEQFF	TGTGCCTGGACCCCTGGGGGGGCCAATGAGCAGTTCTTC
-	TRBD2	TRBV7-2	TRBJ2-7	CASSAGLAGIYEQYF	TGTGCCAGCAGCGCGGGACTAGCGGGGATCTACGAGCAGTACTTC
once	TRBD1	TRBV28	TRBJ2-7	CASSLGRQGAVIYEQYF	TGTGCCAGCAGTTTAGGTCGACAGGGGGCGGTCATCTACGAGCAGTACTTC
-	-	TRBV20-1	TRBJ2-7	CSAPSLYEQYF	TGCAGTGCTCCCTCCCTTTACGAGCAGTACTTC
-	-	TRBV21-1	TRBJ1-2	CASSKVHRDSGYTF	TGTGCCAGCAGCAAAGTGCACAGGGATTCTGGCTACACCTTC
-	TRBD1	TRBV5-6	TRBJ1-2	CASSFGKGANYGYTF	TGTGCCAGCAGCTTTGGGAAGGGGGCGAACTATGGCTACACCTTC
-	-	TRBV30	TRBJ1-2	CAWSFGTLNYGYTF	TGTGCCTGGAGCTTCGGGACTCTGAACTATGGCTACACCTTC
-	TRBD2	TRBV7-9	TRBJ2-5	CASEIAGDSRETQYF	TGTGCCAGCGAGATAGCGGGGGACTCCAGGGAGACCCAGTACTTC
-	TRBD2	TRBV11-2	TRBJ2-3	CASIPRERGRMSDTQYF	TGTGCCAGCATCCCCCGGGAGCGGGGGAGAATGTCAGATACGCAGTATTTT
-	TRBD1	TRBV5-1	TRBJ1-2	CASSSTGVYGYTF	TGCGCCAGCAGCTCCACAGGGGTCTATGGCTACACCTTC
-	TRBD1	TRBV28	TRBJ2-7	CASRGQSYEQYF	TGTGCCAGCCGGGGACAGTCCTACGAGCAGTACTTC
-	-	TRBV9	TRBJ1-2	CASSPLFDGWAYGYTF	TGTGCCAGCAGCCCACTTTTTGATGGTTGGGCCTATGGCTACACCTTC
-	TRBD1	TRBV28	TRBJ2-3	CASSRLPGQGATDTQYF	TGTGCCAGCAGTCGATTACCGGGACAGGGGGCCACAGATACGCAGTATTTT
few	-	TRBV5-1	TRBJ1-3	CASSLVSAGSGNTIYF	TGCGCCAGCAGCTTGGTTTCGGCAGGGTCTGGAAACACCATATATTTT
once	TRBD1	TRBV7-9	TRBJ1-3	CASSLRGQAYSGNTIYF	TGTGCCAGCAGCCTCAGAGGACAGGCCTACTCTGGAAACACCATATATTTT
-	TRBD1	TRBV4-1	TRBJ1-6	CASSRGQGYNSPLHF	TGCGCCAGCAGCCGCGGACAGGGGTATAATTCACCCCTCCACTTT
-	TRBD1	TRBV19	TRBJ2-3	CASSIVRGQTDTQYF	TGTGCCAGTAGTATCGTCAGGGGGCAGACAGATACGCAGTATTTT
-	TRBD1	TRBV20-1	TRBJ1-1	CSGDSNTEAFF	TGCAGTGGGGACAGCAACACTGAAGCTTTCTTT
-	TRBD1	TRBV5-4	TRBJ2-1	CASSRDRGNYNEQFF	TGTGCCAGCAGCCGCGACAGGGGGAACTACAATGAGCAGTTCTTC
few	TRBD1	TRBV30	TRBJ1-6	CAWEQGRNSPLHF	TGTGCCTGGGAACAGGGGAGAAATTCACCCCTCCACTTT
-	-	TRBV4-1	TRBJ1-1	CASSKGALNTEAFF	TGCGCCAGCAGCAAAGGGGCCCTGAACACTGAAGCTTTCTTT
-	-	TRBV18	TRBJ2-5	CASSPGGSQETQYF	TGTGCCAGCTCACCCGGGGGATCCCAAGAGACCCAGTACTTC
-	-	TRBV29-1	TRBJ1-2	CSVVQNYGYTF	TGCAGCGTTGTACAGAACTATGGCTACACCTTC
-	-	TRBV5-1	TRBJ1-2	CASSLGQDLYGYTF	TGCGCCAGCAGCTTGGGACAAGACCTCTATGGCTACACCTTC